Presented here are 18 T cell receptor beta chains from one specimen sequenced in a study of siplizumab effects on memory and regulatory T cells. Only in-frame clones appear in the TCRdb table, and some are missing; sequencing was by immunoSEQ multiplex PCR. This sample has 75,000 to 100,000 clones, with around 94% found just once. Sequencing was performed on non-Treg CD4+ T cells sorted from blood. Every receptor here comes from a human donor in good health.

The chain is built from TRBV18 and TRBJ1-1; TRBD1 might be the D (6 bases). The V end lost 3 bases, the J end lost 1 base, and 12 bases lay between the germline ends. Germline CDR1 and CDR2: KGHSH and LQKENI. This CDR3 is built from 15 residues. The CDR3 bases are TGTGCCAGCTCACCGGGGGGACACTCGAACACTGAAGCTTTCTTT. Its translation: CASSPGGHSNTEAFF.

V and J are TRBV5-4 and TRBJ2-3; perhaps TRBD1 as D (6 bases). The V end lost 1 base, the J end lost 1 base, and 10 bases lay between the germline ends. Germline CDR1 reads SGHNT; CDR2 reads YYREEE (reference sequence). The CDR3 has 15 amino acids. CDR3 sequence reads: CASSLYAGGTDTQYF. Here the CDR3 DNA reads TGTGCCAGCAGCTTGTACGCAGGGGGCACAGATACGCAGTATTTT.

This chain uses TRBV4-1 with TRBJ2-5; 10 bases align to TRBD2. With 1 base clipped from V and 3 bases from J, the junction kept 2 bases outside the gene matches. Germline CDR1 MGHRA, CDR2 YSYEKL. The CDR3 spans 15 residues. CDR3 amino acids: CASSQGLAGEETQYF. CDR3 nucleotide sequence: TGCGCCAGCAGCCAAGGACTAGCGGGTGAAGAGACCCAGTACTTC.

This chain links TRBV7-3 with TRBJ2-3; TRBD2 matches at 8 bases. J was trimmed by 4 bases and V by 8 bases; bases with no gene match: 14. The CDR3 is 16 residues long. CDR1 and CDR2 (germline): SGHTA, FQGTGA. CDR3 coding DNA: TGTGCCAGCTCTCAGGGGTTGCGGGGGGCCCCAGATACGCAGTATTTT. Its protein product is CASSQGLRGAPDTQYF. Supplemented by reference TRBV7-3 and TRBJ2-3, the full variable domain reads GAGVSQTPSNKVTEKGKYVELRCDPISGHTALYWYRQSLGQGPEFLIYFQGTGAADDSGLPNDRFFAVRPEGSVSTLKIQRTERGDSAVYLCASSQGLRGAPDTQYFGPGTRLTVL.

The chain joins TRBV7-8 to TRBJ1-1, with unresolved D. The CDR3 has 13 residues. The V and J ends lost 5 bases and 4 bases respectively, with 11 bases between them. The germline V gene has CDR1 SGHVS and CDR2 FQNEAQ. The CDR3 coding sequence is TGTGCCAGCAGCACGAGGCCAGGCACTGAAGCTTTCTTT. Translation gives CASSTRPGTEAFF.

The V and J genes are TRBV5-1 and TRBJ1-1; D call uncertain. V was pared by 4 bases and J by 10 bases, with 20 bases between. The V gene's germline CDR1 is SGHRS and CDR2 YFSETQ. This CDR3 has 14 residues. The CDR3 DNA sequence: TGCGCCAGCAGCCCCCTGCCGTCCGAGGTGTCAGCTTTCTTT. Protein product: CASSPLPSEVSAFF. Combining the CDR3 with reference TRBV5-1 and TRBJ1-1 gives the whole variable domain KAGVTQTPRYLIKTRGQQVTLSCSPISGHRSVSWYQQTPGQGLQFLFEYFSETQRNKGNFPGRFSGRQFSNSRSEMNVSTLELGDSALYLCASSPLPSEVSAFFGQGTRLTVV.

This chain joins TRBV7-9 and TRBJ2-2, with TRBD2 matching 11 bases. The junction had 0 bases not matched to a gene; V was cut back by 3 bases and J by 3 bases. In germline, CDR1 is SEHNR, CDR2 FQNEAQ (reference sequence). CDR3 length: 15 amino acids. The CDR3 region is CASSLTSGDTGELFF. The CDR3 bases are TGTGCCAGCAGCTTGACTAGCGGGGACACCGGGGAGCTGTTTTTT.

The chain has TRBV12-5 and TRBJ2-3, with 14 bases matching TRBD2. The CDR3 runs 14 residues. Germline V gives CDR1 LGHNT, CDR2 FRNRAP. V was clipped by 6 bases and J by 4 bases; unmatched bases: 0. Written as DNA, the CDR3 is TGTGCTAGTGGGACTAGCGGGGGGGCAGATACGCAGTATTTT. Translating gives CASGTSGGADTQYF. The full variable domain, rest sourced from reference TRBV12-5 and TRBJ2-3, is DARVTQTPRHKVTEMGQEVTMRCQPILGHNTVFWYRQTMMQGLELLAYFRNRAPLDDSGMPKDRFSAEMPDATLATLKIQPSEPRDSAVYFCASGTSGGADTQYFGPGTRLTVL.

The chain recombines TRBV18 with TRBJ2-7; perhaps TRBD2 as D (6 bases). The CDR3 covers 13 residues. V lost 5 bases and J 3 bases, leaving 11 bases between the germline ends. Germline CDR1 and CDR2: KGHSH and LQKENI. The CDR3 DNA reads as TGTGCCAGCTCAGGGGGGAATAACTACGAGCAGTACTTC. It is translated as CASSGGNNYEQYF.

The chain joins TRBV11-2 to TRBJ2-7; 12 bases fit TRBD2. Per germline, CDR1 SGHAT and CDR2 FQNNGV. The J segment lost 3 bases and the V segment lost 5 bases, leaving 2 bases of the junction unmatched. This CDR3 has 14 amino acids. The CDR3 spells CASSRTSGDYEQYF. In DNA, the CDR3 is TGTGCCAGCAGCCGGACTAGCGGGGACTACGAGCAGTACTTC.

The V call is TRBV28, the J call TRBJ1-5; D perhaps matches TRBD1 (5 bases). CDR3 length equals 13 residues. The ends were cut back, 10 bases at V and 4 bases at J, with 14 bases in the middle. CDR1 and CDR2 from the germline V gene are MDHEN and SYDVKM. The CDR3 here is CAINLGGNQPQHF. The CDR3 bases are TGTGCCATAAACTTGGGGGGGAATCAGCCCCAGCATTTT.

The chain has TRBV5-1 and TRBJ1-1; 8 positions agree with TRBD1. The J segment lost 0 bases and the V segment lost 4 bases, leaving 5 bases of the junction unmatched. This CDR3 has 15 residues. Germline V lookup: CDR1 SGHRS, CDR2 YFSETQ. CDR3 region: CASSPRTGMNTEAFF. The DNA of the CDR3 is TGCGCCAGCAGCCCACGGACAGGGATGAACACTGAAGCTTTCTTT. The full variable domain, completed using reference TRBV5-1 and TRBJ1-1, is KAGVTQTPRYLIKTRGQQVTLSCSPISGHRSVSWYQQTPGQGLQFLFEYFSETQRNKGNFPGRFSGRQFSNSRSEMNVSTLELGDSALYLCASSPRTGMNTEAFFGQGTRLTVV.

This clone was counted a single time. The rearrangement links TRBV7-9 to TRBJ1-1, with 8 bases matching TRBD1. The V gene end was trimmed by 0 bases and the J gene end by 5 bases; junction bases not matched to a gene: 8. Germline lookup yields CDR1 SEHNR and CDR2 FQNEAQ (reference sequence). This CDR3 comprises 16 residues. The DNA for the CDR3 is TGTGCCAGCAGCTTAGCTCCAGGCAGGGGGCAGACTGAAGCTTTCTTT. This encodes CASSLAPGRGQTEAFF.

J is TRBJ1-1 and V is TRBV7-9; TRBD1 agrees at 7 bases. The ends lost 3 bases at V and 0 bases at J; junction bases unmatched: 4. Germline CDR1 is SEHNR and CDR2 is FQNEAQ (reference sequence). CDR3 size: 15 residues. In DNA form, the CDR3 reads TGTGCCAGCAGCTTGGAAGGGACAGTGAACACTGAAGCTTTCTTT. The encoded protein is CASSLEGTVNTEAFF.

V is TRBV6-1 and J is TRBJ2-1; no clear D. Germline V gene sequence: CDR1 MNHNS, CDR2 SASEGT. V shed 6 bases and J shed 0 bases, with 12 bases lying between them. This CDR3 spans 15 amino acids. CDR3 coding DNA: TGTGCCAGCAGCGTGTCGCGTTTCTCCTACAATGAGCAGTTCTTC. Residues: CASSVSRFSYNEQFF.

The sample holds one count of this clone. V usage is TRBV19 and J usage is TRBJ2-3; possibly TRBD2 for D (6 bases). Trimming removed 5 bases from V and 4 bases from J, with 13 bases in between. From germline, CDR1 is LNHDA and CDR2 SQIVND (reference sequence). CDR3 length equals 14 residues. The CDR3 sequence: CASSSASAADTQYF. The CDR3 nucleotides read TGTGCCAGTAGTTCGGCTAGCGCTGCAGATACGCAGTATTTT. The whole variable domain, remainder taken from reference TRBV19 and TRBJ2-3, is DGGITQSPKYLFRKEGQNVTLSCEQNLNHDAMYWYRQDPGQGLRLIYYSQIVNDFQKGDIAEGYSVSREKKESFPLTVTSAQKNPTAFYLCASSSASAADTQYFGPGTRLTVL.

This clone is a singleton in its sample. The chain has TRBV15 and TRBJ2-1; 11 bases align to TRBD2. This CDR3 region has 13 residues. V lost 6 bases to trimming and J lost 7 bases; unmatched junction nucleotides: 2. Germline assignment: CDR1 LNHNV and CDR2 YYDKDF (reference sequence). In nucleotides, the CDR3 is TGTGCCACCAGAGGACTAGCGGGTAATGAGCAGTTCTTC. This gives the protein CATRGLAGNEQFF.

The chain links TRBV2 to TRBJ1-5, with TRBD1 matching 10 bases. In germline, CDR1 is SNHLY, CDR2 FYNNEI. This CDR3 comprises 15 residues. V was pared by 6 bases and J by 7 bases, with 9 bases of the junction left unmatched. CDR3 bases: TGTGCCAGCAGCGCGGACAGGGGGTCGGGGCAGCCCCAGCATTTT. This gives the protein CASSADRGSGQPQHF.